These 12 T cell receptor beta chains were sequenced from one sample in a study of Tregs in tolerant kidney transplant recipients. Using immunoSEQ multiplex PCR, the repertoire was profiled, and TCRdb retains in-frame clones only, with some absent. Of nearly 95,000 clones listed, 93% are singletons. The sequenced sample was CD4+ T cells from blood, obtained before the transplant. The receptors come from a human donor who received a combined kidney and bone marrow transplant.

This clone was recorded a few times. This chain links TRBV14 with TRBJ1-3, with TRBD1 matching 8 bases. The CDR3 has 14 residues. Germline CDR1 and CDR2: SGHDN and FVKESK. Trimming took 3 bases from V and 2 from J; bases not matched to a gene: 0. CDR3 loop: CASSQTGAGNTIYF. DNA of the CDR3: TGTGCCAGCAGCCAGACAGGGGCTGGAAACACCATATATTTT.

The J gene is TRBJ2-5, the V gene TRBV27; TRBD1 matches 7 bases. The CDR3 is 11 residues long. V lost 10 bases, J lost 8 bases, and 7 bases stayed unmatched. Germline CDR1 and CDR2: MNHEY and SMNVEV (reference sequence). The CDR3: CATKTGSTQYF. The CDR3 region has the DNA TGTGCCACCAAGACAGGGTCCACCCAGTACTTC.

The chain links TRBV7-9 to TRBJ2-7; D gene uncertain. The germline V gene has CDR1 SEHNR and CDR2 FQNEAQ (reference sequence). This CDR3 has 14 residues. Trimming left V 5 bases short and J 2 bases short, with 13 bases between. CDR3 coding DNA: TGTGCCAGCAGCGGCCGGGTCAGTACCTACGAGCAGTACTTC. It is translated as CASSGRVSTYEQYF.

The J gene is TRBJ2-2, the V gene TRBV28; TRBD1 is a possible D gene (5 bases). Trimming took off 5 bases at V and 1 base at J, with 17 bases between the two ends. The CDR3 spans 17 residues. Germline CDR1 MDHEN, CDR2 SYDVKM. The CDR3, as DNA: TGTGCCAGCAGTGGCCCCCAGGGTCTGTGGAACACCGGGGAGCTGTTTTTT. Translation gives CASSGPQGLWNTGELFF.

V and J are TRBV5-1 and TRBJ1-5, with TRBD1 as a possible D gene (5 bases). The CDR3 is 15 amino acids. V dropped 0 bases and J dropped 7 bases, with 14 bases sitting between them. Germline V gene lookup returns CDR1 SGHRS and CDR2 YFSETQ. The CDR3 coding sequence is TGCGCCAGCAGCTTGGACGGAGGGGATGGGCAGCCCCAGCATTTT. Translated: CASSLDGGDGQPQHF.

The chain recombines TRBV28 with TRBJ2-2; tentatively, D is TRBD1 (6 bases). The CDR3 is made up of 15 amino acids. The ends were cut back, 8 bases at V and 1 base at J, with 14 bases in the middle. The germline V gene encodes CDR1 MDHEN and CDR2 SYDVKM. Here the CDR3 DNA reads TGTGCCAGCCGTAGTCCGGACAGGAACACCGGGGAGCTGTTTTTT. Translation: CASRSPDRNTGELFF.

J is TRBJ2-7 and V is TRBV19, with TRBD2 as a possible D gene (6 bases). CDR1 is LNHDA and CDR2 is SQIVND in the germline V gene (reference sequence). V was cut by 2 bases and J by 4 bases, with 15 bases left in between. The CDR3 is made up of 15 amino acids. The CDR3 coding sequence is TGTGCCAGTAGTATATCAGCGGGTGCTACTTACGAGCAGTACTTC. Its translation: CASSISAGATYEQYF.

The chain is built from TRBV14 and TRBJ2-3; 8 bases fit TRBD1. CDR3 length: 15 residues. J gave up 2 bases and V 4 bases, and 5 bases lay outside the gene matches. From germline, CDR1 is SGHDN and CDR2 FVKESK. DNA of the CDR3: TGTGCCAGCAGCCTACCGGACAGGGTCACAGATACGCAGTATTTT. This encodes CASSLPDRVTDTQYF.

Note on this clone: Germline is not matched at one junction end, which may reflect a read error. This same CDR3 is encoded by further DNA sequences in the sample. V and J are TRBV7-3 and TRBJ1-6; 7 bases match TRBD1. This CDR3 has 15 amino acids. Germline loops: CDR1 SGHTA, CDR2 FQGTGA. CDR3 protein: CASSLQGRYNSPLHF. CDR3 DNA sequence: TGTGCCAGCAGCCTACAGGGGCGCTATAATTCCCCCCTCCACTTT.

V and J are TRBV27 and TRBJ1-5; 7 bases map to TRBD1. Germline V gives CDR1 MNHEY, CDR2 SMNVEV (reference sequence). This CDR3 region has 16 residues. Trimming took 5 bases from V and 3 from J; bases not matched to a gene: 10. The CDR3, as DNA: TGTGCCAGCAGTATCAGGGGGATCCTTCCCAATCAGCCCCAGCATTTT. Translating gives CASSIRGILPNQPQHF.

CDR3 coding DNA: TGTGCCAGCAGCTTAATCCCCGGTTCCACAGATACGCAGTATTTT. Its protein is CASSLIPGSTDTQYF. The chain joins TRBV7-2 to TRBJ2-3, with D unclear. Trimming cost V 2 bases and J 2 bases, with 11 bases left between them. There are 15 residues in the CDR3. Germline CDR1 and CDR2: SGHTA and FQGNSA.

The chain links TRBV29-1 to TRBJ2-5, with D possibly matching TRBD1 (5 bases). The germline V gene encodes CDR1 SQVTM and CDR2 ANQGSEA. Trimming cost V 4 bases and J 5 bases, with 5 bases left between them. The CDR3 covers 10 residues. CDR3 nucleotide sequence: TGCAGCGTTGCAGGGGAGACCCAGTACTTC. This translates into CSVAGETQYF.